What follows describes a single T cell receptor beta chain. This sample is part of a study of T cell changes during pregnancy in multiple sclerosis. Some clones are missing from TCRdb's copy, which holds only in-frame ones; the method was immunoSEQ multiplex PCR. The sample has 25,000 to 30,000 clones; about 89% are singletons. The CDR3 is 16 amino acids. Trimming removed 0 bases from V and 4 bases from J; junction bases left unmatched: 6. CDR1 is SGHRS, CDR2 YFSETQ, per germline. V is TRBV5-1 and J is TRBJ1-3, with 8 nucleotides matching TRBD1. This TCR came from a female donor with multiple sclerosis, enrolled in a pregnancy study. This specimen was CD8+ T cells from peripheral blood mononuclear cells, taken in the second trimester of pregnancy. The CDR3 nucleotides read TGCGCCAGCAGCTTGGACGGCAGGGGGCCAGGAAACACCATATATTTT. Translating gives CASSLDGRGPGNTIYF.